These 6 T cell receptor beta chains came from one sample sequenced in a study of T cell changes during pregnancy in multiple sclerosis. The repertoire was sequenced with immunoSEQ multiplex PCR; TCRdb's copy has only in-frame clones and lacks some. The table includes 76,000 or so clones, over 85% detected once. The starting material was peripheral blood, obtained in the second trimester of pregnancy. All receptors come from a female donor in good health, enrolled as a control in a pregnancy study.

V usage is TRBV19 and J usage is TRBJ1-1, with TRBD1 matching 7 bases. Trimming cost V 1 base and J 10 bases; bases outside gene matches: 6. In germline, CDR1 is LNHDA, CDR2 SQIVND (reference sequence). There are 13 residues in the CDR3. As DNA, the CDR3 is TGTGCCAGTAGTATAGGGGCCAGGACAGGAGCTTTCTTT. Protein: CASSIGARTGAFF.

The V call is TRBV5-6, the J call TRBJ1-1; D remains ambiguous. Germline values: CDR1 SGHDT, CDR2 YYEEEE. Trimming cost V 6 bases and J 0 bases, with 15 bases left between them. This CDR3 spans 15 amino acids. The CDR3 DNA reads TGTGCCAGCACATTTCAGGCAGGCTTGAACACTGAAGCTTTCTTT. Translation: CASTFQAGLNTEAFF.

A few counts support this clone. This chain joins TRBV7-3 and TRBJ2-7, with TRBD1 as a possible D gene (6 bases). With 5 bases removed from V and 0 bases from J, the gap between germline ends came to 14 bases. Germline V gives CDR1 SGHTA, CDR2 FQGTGA. The CDR3 consists of 15 residues. The CDR3 DNA reads as TGTGCCAGCAGCCAAATACAGGGCTTCTCCTACGAGCAGTACTTC. It is translated as CASSQIQGFSYEQYF. Full variable domain (outside the CDR3, taken from reference TRBV7-3 and TRBJ2-7): GAGVSQTPSNKVTEKGKYVELRCDPISGHTALYWYRQSLGQGPEFLIYFQGTGAADDSGLPNDRFFAVRPEGSVSTLKIQRTERGDSAVYLCASSQIQGFSYEQYFGPGTRLTVT.

This chain uses TRBV27 with TRBJ1-5; 8 bases agree with TRBD1. Trimming at V came to 3 bases and at J to 1 base, leaving 2 bases not matched to a gene. Germline V gives CDR1 MNHEY, CDR2 SMNVEV (reference sequence). The CDR3 contains 15 residues. CDR3 sequence reads: CASSFDRGSNQPQHF. The CDR3 DNA reads as TGTGCCAGCAGTTTTGACAGGGGAAGCAATCAGCCCCAGCATTTT.

The chain has TRBV29-1 and TRBJ2-1; perhaps TRBD1 as D (6 bases). Germline values: CDR1 SQVTM, CDR2 ANQGSEA. CDR3 length: 11 amino acids. The ends were cut back, 6 bases at V and 6 bases at J, with 9 bases in the middle. CDR3 nucleotide sequence: TGCAGCGTACGAGGGGGCAATGAGCAGTTCTTC. Translating gives CSVRGGNEQFF.

V gene TRBV25-1 combines with J gene TRBJ2-5, with 11 bases fitting TRBD2. The V gene end was trimmed by 6 bases and the J gene end by 2 bases; junction bases not matched to a gene: 5. The CDR3 covers 15 residues. Germline CDR1 is MGHDK and CDR2 is SYGVNS. This chain's CDR3 is CASRPSGGKQETQYF. The CDR3 region has the DNA TGTGCCAGCAGACCTAGCGGGGGGAAACAAGAGACCCAGTACTTC.